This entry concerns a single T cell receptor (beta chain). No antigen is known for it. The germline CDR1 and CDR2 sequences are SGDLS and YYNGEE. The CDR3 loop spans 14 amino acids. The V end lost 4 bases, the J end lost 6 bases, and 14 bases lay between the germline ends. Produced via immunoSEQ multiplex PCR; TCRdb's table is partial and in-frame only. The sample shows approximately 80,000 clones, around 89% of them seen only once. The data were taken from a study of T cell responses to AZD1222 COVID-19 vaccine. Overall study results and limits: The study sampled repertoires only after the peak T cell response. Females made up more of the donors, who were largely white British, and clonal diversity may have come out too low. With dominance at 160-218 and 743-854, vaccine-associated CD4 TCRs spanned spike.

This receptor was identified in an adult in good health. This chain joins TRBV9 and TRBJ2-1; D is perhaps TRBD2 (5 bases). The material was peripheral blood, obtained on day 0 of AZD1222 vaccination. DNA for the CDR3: TGTGCCAGCAGCCCCGAGGGTCTGCGCAATGAGCAGTTCTTC. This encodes CASSPEGLRNEQFF.